This section outlines one TCR beta chain sequence together with its context. What it recognizes is unknown. The germline CDR1 and CDR2 sequences are SGHDT and YYEEEE. CDR3 size: 16 residues. V was clipped by 1 base and J by 2 bases, with 13 bases between them. This sample is drawn from a study of T cell responses to AZD1222 COVID-19 vaccine. General observations from the study: Repertoire collection took place solely once the T cell response had peaked.

The assay was immunoSEQ multiplex PCR, and TCRdb's table has in-frame clones only and misses some. The sample has about 55,000 clones, more than 70% seen once. The sequence was obtained from an adult in good health. The sequences come from peripheral blood, collected on day 0 of AZD1222 vaccination. The chain links TRBV5-6 to TRBJ2-1, with TRBD2 as a possible D gene (5 bases). CDR3 coding DNA: TGTGCCAGCAGCTTGTCCCCTAGCCGACCCTACAATGAGCAGTTCTTC. This gives the protein CASSLSPSRPYNEQFF.